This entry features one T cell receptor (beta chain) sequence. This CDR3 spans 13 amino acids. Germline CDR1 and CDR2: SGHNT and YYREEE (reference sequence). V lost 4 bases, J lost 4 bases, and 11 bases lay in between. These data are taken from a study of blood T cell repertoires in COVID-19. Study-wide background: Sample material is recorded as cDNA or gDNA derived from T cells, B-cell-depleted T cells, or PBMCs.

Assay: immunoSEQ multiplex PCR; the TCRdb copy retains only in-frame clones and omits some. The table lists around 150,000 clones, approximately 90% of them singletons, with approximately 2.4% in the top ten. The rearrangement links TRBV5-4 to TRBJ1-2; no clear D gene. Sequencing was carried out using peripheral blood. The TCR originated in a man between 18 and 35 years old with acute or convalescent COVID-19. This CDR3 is CASSAVRSYGYTF. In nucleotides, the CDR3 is TGTGCCAGCAGCGCGGTTAGGTCCTATGGCTACACCTTC.